These 22 T cell receptor beta chains originate from one sample sequenced in a study of post-analysis software for immune sequencing data. Findings and limits, study-wide: Controls had lower frequencies than patients of about five TRBV segments, which included TRBV5-6, TRBV5-1 and TRBV20-1.

Presence of unique molecular identifiers characterized the TCR beta cDNA libraries. Each CDR3 protein gets one entry after TCRdb re-called the PCR reads with MiXCR. Of roughly 200,000 distinct CDR3 sequences in the sample, 29% are singletons; the top ten hold nearly 3.5%. Their antigens remain unidentified. What was sequenced was blood. Source of these receptors: a girl younger than 18 with multiple sclerosis.

This clonotype was recorded many times. The chain has TRBV27 and TRBJ1-1; D remains ambiguous. This CDR3 spans 11 amino acids. Germline-derived CDR1 and CDR2 are MNHEY and SMNVEV (reference sequence). The germline V and J ends were trimmed by 8 bases and 1 base, with 5 bases remaining between them. CDR3 DNA sequence: TGTGCCAGCGGCCGGAACACTGAAGCTTTCTTT. Amino acids: CASGRNTEAFF.

This clonotype was seen at least ten times. The V call is TRBV29-1, the J call TRBJ2-5; TRBD2 might be the D (6 bases). The germline V and J ends were trimmed by 8 bases and 5 bases, with 15 bases remaining between them. Germline CDR1 SQVTM, CDR2 ANQGSEA. The CDR3 is 12 amino acids. This chain's CDR3 is CSSGRGEETQYF. CDR3 sequence (DNA): TGCAGCTCGGGGCGGGGAGAGGAGACCCAGTACTTC.

This rearrangement joins TRBV6-6 to TRBJ1-1; 8 positions match TRBD1. In germline, CDR1 is MNHNY, CDR2 SVGAGI (reference sequence). This CDR3 spans 15 amino acids. V lost 1 base and J lost 2; bases outside the gene matches: 3. The CDR3 region is CASSYFDRGNTEAFF. The CDR3 region has the DNA TGTGCCAGCAGTTACTTTGACAGGGGAAACACTGAAGCTTTCTTT.

There are many counts of this clonotype. This rearrangement joins TRBV15 to TRBJ2-6; D unclear. The ends were cut back, 2 bases at V and 9 bases at J, with 20 bases in the middle. Germline V lookup: CDR1 LNHNV, CDR2 YYDKDF (reference sequence). The CDR3 loop spans 17 amino acids. The CDR3: CATSRPPGQDGVNVLTF. In DNA form, the CDR3 reads TGTGCCACCAGCAGACCCCCTGGGCAGGATGGTGTCAACGTCCTGACTTTC.

The table lists this clonotype with many counts. The chain recombines TRBV29-1 with TRBJ1-2, with D uncertain. Trimming cost V 1 base and J 0 bases, with 15 bases left between them. CDR3 length equals 16 residues. The V gene's germline CDR1 is SQVTM and CDR2 ANQGSEA. The CDR3 sequence is CSVEGGLGRPNYGYTF. The CDR3 region has the DNA TGCAGCGTTGAAGGCGGCTTGGGGAGGCCTAACTATGGCTACACCTTC.

Many counts were recorded for this clonotype. V and J are TRBV13 and TRBJ2-3, with TRBD2 matching over 7 bases. With 3 bases clipped from V and 3 bases from J, the junction kept 6 bases outside the gene matches. The length of the CDR3 is 15 residues. The germline CDR1 and CDR2 sequences are PRHDT and FYEKMQ (reference sequence). The CDR3 nucleotides read TGTGCCAGCAGCTTGCGGACTAGTAGAACAGATACGCAGTATTTT. This codes for CASSLRTSRTDTQYF.

The chain is built from TRBV5-1 and TRBJ2-2; tentative D call: TRBD1 (6 bases). The CDR3 sequence is 14 residues long. Per germline, CDR1 SGHRS and CDR2 YFSETQ. Deletions cut 4 bases from V and 4 bases from J, with 11 bases between. The CDR3 loop is CASSVTGFTGELFF. The CDR3 region has the DNA TGCGCCAGCAGCGTGACAGGATTCACCGGGGAGCTGTTTTTT.

Concerning this clonotype itself: Since a much larger clone is just one base distant, this may be a read error. The J gene is TRBJ2-7, the V gene TRBV20-1, with TRBD2 matching over 9 bases. The CDR3 consists of 14 residues. V lost 4 bases to trimming and J lost 5 bases; unmatched junction nucleotides: 9. Germline assignment: CDR1 DFQATT and CDR2 SNEGSKA (reference sequence). CDR3 residues: CSAIRSGGPHEQYF. CDR3 DNA sequence: TGCAGTGCTATCCGTAGCGGGGGACCCCACGAGCAGTACTTC.

The chain links TRBV27 to TRBJ2-2; the match to TRBD2 covers 8 bases. Germline V gene sequence: CDR1 MNHEY, CDR2 SMNVEV (reference sequence). The CDR3 loop spans 15 amino acids. V shed 3 bases, J shed 7 bases, and the junction held 7 bases outside the gene matches. Here the CDR3 reads CASSFGRGMVGELFF. In DNA, the CDR3 is TGTGCCAGCAGTTTCGGGAGGGGGATGGTCGGGGAGCTGTTTTTT.

This sequence joins TRBV7-9 and TRBJ1-6; no reliable D call. CDR1 SEHNR and CDR2 FQNEAQ come from the germline V gene (reference sequence). V lost 4 bases, J lost 2 bases, and 9 bases lay in between. This CDR3 is built from 15 residues. CDR3 loop: CASSSVSPYNSPLHF. In DNA form, the CDR3 reads TGTGCCAGCAGCTCAGTAAGCCCCTATAATTCACCCCTCCACTTT.

This sequence joins TRBV20-1 and TRBJ2-4, with D perhaps matching TRBD1 or TRBD2 (6 bases each). The CDR3 is 16 residues long. Germline CDR1 and CDR2: DFQATT and SNEGSKA (reference sequence). Trimming took 3 bases from V and 1 from J, leaving 16 bases between them. The CDR3 coding sequence is TGCAGTGCTAGCGGGGGCGCAATTCCGGCCAAAAACATTCAGTACTTC. Protein sequence: CSASGGAIPAKNIQYF.

Ten or more counts support this clonotype. This sequence joins TRBV5-6 and TRBJ2-3; D is possibly TRBD2 (5 bases). This CDR3 contains 15 residues. V gave up 6 bases and J gave up 1 base, with 15 bases separating them. Germline CDR1 reads SGHDT; CDR2 reads YYEEEE. CDR3 residues: CASMYLDFGTDTQYF. The CDR3 DNA is TGTGCCAGCATGTATCTGGACTTTGGCACAGATACGCAGTATTTT.

The chain couples TRBV7-9 to TRBJ1-5; 7 bases fit TRBD1. There are 15 residues in the CDR3. The V gene's germline CDR1 is SEHNR and CDR2 FQNEAQ (reference sequence). Germline trimming cut 5 bases from V and 6 bases from J; bases unmatched to any gene: 10. This CDR3 is CASSQDGQASQPQHF. The CDR3 DNA reads as TGTGCCAGCAGCCAGGACGGACAGGCCAGTCAGCCCCAGCATTTT.

This chain joins TRBV4-1 and TRBJ1-2; a possible D gene is TRBD1 (6 bases). Trimming took 0 bases from V and 2 from J, leaving 16 bases between them. Germline CDR1 is MGHRA and CDR2 is YSYEKL. The CDR3 is made up of 17 amino acids. The CDR3 bases are TGCGCCAGCAGCCAAGATATGGTGTTGGACAGAAACTATGGCTACACCTTC. Translated: CASSQDMVLDRNYGYTF.

This clonotype was counted once. A read error may explain this, as a much larger clone is one base away. The chain joins TRBV5-1 to TRBJ2-7, with D perhaps matching TRBD2 (5 bases). The CDR3 spans 14 residues. Germline V lookup: CDR1 SGHRS, CDR2 YFSETQ. In DNA, the CDR3 is TGCGCCAGCAGCCCCAGCGGCATCTCCTACAAGCAGTACTTC. Translation: CASSPSGISYKQYF.

Points on this clonotype: A much more abundant neighbour one base away suggests this may be a read error. This chain connects TRBV20-1 to TRBJ2-1, with a possible D match to TRBD1 (5 bases). The CDR3 is 12 residues long. CDR1 DFQATT and CDR2 SNEGSKA come from the germline V gene (reference sequence). Between the trimmed V and J ends, which lost 6 bases and 4 bases, there was a span of 10 bases. CDR3 loop: CSAPRVYNEQFF. The CDR3 coding sequence is TGCAGTGCACCCAGGGTTTACAATGAGCAGTTCTTC.

As regards this clonotype: A read error may explain this, as a much larger clone is one base away. The chain couples TRBV5-1 to TRBJ2-1; TRBD2 might be the D (6 bases). The CDR3 consists of 17 residues. CDR1 is SGHRS, CDR2 YFSETQ, per germline. V was shortened by 4 bases and J by 5 bases, with 22 bases between the two germline ends. CDR3 sequence (DNA): TGCGCCAGCAGCGACATCTTCCGGGAGACTAGGAACAATGAGCAGTTCTTC. It yields the protein CASSDIFRETRNNEQFF.

This clonotype was found a few times. This sequence joins TRBV20-1 and TRBJ2-1, with 11 bases fitting TRBD2. CDR3 size: 16 residues. The V and J ends lost 2 bases and 0 bases, in that order; junction bases with no gene match: 3. Germline CDR1 is DFQATT and CDR2 is SNEGSKA (reference sequence). CDR3 loop: CSARIAGGSSYNEQFF. The CDR3 coding sequence is TGCAGTGCTAGAATAGCGGGAGGGAGCTCCTACAATGAGCAGTTCTTC.

This clonotype occurred a few times. The chain employs TRBV10-3 and TRBJ1-5, with a possible D match to TRBD1 (5 bases). Trimming took off 6 bases at V and 2 bases at J, with 17 bases between the two ends. The CDR3 spans 16 residues. CDR1 and CDR2 (germline): ENHRY, SYGVKD. The CDR3 sequence is CAISAGPRKGNQPQHF. For the CDR3, the DNA is TGTGCCATCAGCGCGGGACCCCGAAAGGGCAATCAGCCCCAGCATTTT.

There are many counts of this clonotype. This chain uses TRBV28 with TRBJ2-3; maybe TRBD1 (6 bases). V was clipped by 7 bases and J by 1 base, with 15 bases between them. The germline gives CDR1 MDHEN, CDR2 SYDVKM. This CDR3 region has 15 residues. DNA of the CDR3: TGTGCCAGCACTACGGACAGTATGGGCACAGATACGCAGTATTTT. This codes for CASTTDSMGTDTQYF. The full variable domain, rest sourced from reference TRBV28 and TRBJ2-3, is DVKVTQSSRYLVKRTGEKVFLECVQDMDHENMFWYRQDPGLGLRLIYFSYDVKMKEKGDIPEGYSVSREKKERFSLILESASTNQTSMYLCASTTDSMGTDTQYFGPGTRLTVL.

The rearrangement joins TRBV29-1 to TRBJ1-4; 7 bases line up with TRBD1. Germline CDR1 is SQVTM and CDR2 is ANQGSEA. The CDR3 has 16 residues. After removal of 1 base from V and 4 bases from J, the junction contained 9 bases not matched to a gene. The CDR3 loop reads CSVEVGTARDNEKLFF. The CDR3 DNA reads TGCAGCGTTGAAGTCGGGACAGCGAGGGATAATGAAAAACTGTTTTTT.

This clonotype came up a few times. V gene TRBV7-2 combines with J gene TRBJ1-2; D possibly corresponds to TRBD1 (5 bases). The V gene lost 4 bases and the J gene lost 7 bases, with 16 bases spanning the gap. Germline CDR1 and CDR2: SGHTA and FQGNSA. The length of the CDR3 is 14 residues. CDR3 bases: TGTGCCAGCAGCTCACCAGTGGGGGGGTTTGGCTACACCTTC. Its protein product is CASSSPVGGFGYTF.